This record concerns one TCR beta chain sequence. Its antigen is undetermined. These data come from a study of cytomegalovirus exposure and HLA in healthy donors. Overall study findings and caveats: In terms of immune exposure information, only CMV serostatus was available.

The PCR made use of 60 Vbeta and 13 Jbeta primers. Profiling relied on immunoSEQ multiplex PCR, and the TCRdb table lists in-frame clones only, not all of them. The repertoire holds 110,000 or so clones, 60% to 80% seen once, with roughly 5.9% in the top ten. Germline CDR1 reads GTSNPN; CDR2 reads SVGIG (reference sequence). This CDR3 is 15 amino acids long. Sequencing was carried out using PBMCs. This sequence was found in a woman in her 30s in good health and CMV-seropositive. The V gene is TRBV30, the J gene TRBJ2-1; 8 bases map to TRBD1. The chain's CDR3 is CARQTPGQAYNEQFF. DNA for the CDR3: TGTGCTCGACAGACCCCGGGACAGGCTTACAATGAGCAGTTCTTC.